The T cell receptor (beta chain) under discussion was sequenced for a study of blood T cells in healthy people across ages. About the research overall: Per every two T cells, about one barcoded beta molecule was captured by template switching.

The authors ran a second PCR of about 6 to 11 cycles using a sample-barcoded 5' primer and a J-beta primer mix. A template-switch adaptor with 12 random nucleotides tagged each cDNA molecule. TCRdb called the 5' RACE reads again in MiXCR, with one record for every CDR3 protein. The data show roughly 830,000 distinct CDR3 sequences, 62% seen once. Germline loops: CDR1 LNHNV, CDR2 YYDKDF (reference sequence). V gave up 3 bases and J gave up 1 base, with 4 bases separating them. The length of the CDR3 is 14 residues. A word on this clonotype: Antigen unknown.

The study's findings and limits: Expanded clonotype changes were possibly confounded by unknown donor CMV status.

This sequence joins TRBV15 and TRBJ2-6; no clear D. The clonotype originates from a man aged 25-45 years in good health. Sample: blood. The CDR3 is CATSSGSGANVLTF. The DNA for the CDR3 is TGTGCCACCAGCAGTGGGTCTGGGGCCAACGTCCTGACTTTC. Together with reference TRBV15 and TRBJ2-6, the CDR3 gives the full variable domain: DAMVIQNPRYQVTQFGKPVTLSCSQTLNHNVMYWYQQKSSQAPKLLFHYYDKDFNNEADTPDNFQSRRPNTSFCFLDIRSPGLGDTAMYLCATSSGSGANVLTFGAGSRLTVL.